Below, one T cell receptor (beta chain) is given with its context. No antigen is known for it. The data belong to a study of PD-1 blockade in classical Hodgkin lymphoma. Whole-study findings and limits: Lower baseline TCR diversity marked trial partial responders and progressors.

V lost 7 bases to trimming and J lost 10 bases, with 11 bases between them. The CDR3 runs 12 residues. Germline V gene data show CDR1 as MNHNY and CDR2 as SVGAGI (reference sequence). Following autologous stem cell transplantation, relapse occurred in every patient, and exposure to brentuximab vedotin varied. Best responses were complete response, partial response or progressive disease. Some clones are missing from TCRdb's copy, which holds only in-frame ones; the method was immunoSEQ multiplex PCR. The sample has approximately 60,000 clones, approximately 88% seen once. The genes are TRBV6-6 and TRBJ1-6; D is uncertain. The material sequenced was peripheral blood mononuclear cells (PBMCs), taken at baseline. The clonotype originates from a human donor with classical Hodgkin lymphoma. The chain's CDR3 is CASKAIESPLHF. In DNA form, the CDR3 reads TGTGCCAGCAAAGCAATCGAGTCACCCCTCCACTTT.